These T cell receptor beta chains were read from a single sample in a study of T cell changes during pregnancy in multiple sclerosis. Sequencing used immunoSEQ multiplex PCR; TCRdb keeps in-frame clones, though not all of them. The table records tens of thousands of clones, 88% of them present only once. Sequencing was performed on peripheral blood, taken in the first trimester of pregnancy. These receptors originate from a female donor in good health, enrolled as a control in a pregnancy study. The CDR3 runs from the conserved cysteine through the conserved F or W. D genes are given only for firm matches. Clone size is shown for a subset of rows, as once, few, many or a class of expanded clone.

v_call,d_call,j_call,clone_size,cdr3_aa,cdr3_nt
TRBV2,TRBD2,TRBJ2-1,-,CASSRTSGDLMSPYNEQFF,TGTGCCAGCAGCCGGACTAGCGGCGACCTTATGTCCCCCTACAATGAGCAGTTCTTC
TRBV11-3,-,TRBJ2-1,few,CASSSSRFNEQFF,TGTGCCAGCAGCTCCTCCAGGTTCAATGAGCAGTTCTTC
TRBV5-8,-,TRBJ1-1,-,CASSLPRSPPFF,TGTGCCAGCAGCCTCCCTAGGTCCCCCCCTTTCTTT
TRBV6-1,-,TRBJ2-7,once,CASSEIQGGLYEQYF,TGTGCCAGCAGTGAAATACAGGGTGGGCTCTACGAGCAGTACTTC
TRBV7-7,-,TRBJ2-2,-,CASSLNAGAAGELFF,TGTGCCAGCAGCTTAAACGCGGGGGCCGCCGGGGAGCTGTTTTTT
TRBV4-3,-,TRBJ2-1,-,CASSQFRDTNNEQFF,TGCGCCAGCAGCCAATTCCGGGACACGAACAATGAGCAGTTCTTC
TRBV5-1,TRBD1,TRBJ1-2,-,CASSLTGGASYGYTF,TGCGCCAGCAGCTTGACAGGGGGCGCAAGTTATGGCTACACCTTC
TRBV6-5,TRBD1,TRBJ1-2,-,CASTVRQGDGYTF,TGTGCCAGCACCGTCCGGCAGGGGGACGGCTACACCTTC
TRBV25-1,TRBD1,TRBJ2-2,-,CASSELGTDTGELFF,TGTGCCAGCAGTGAATTGGGGACAGACACCGGGGAGCTGTTTTTT
TRBV6-1,-,TRBJ2-7,-,CASRGALYEQYF,TGTGCCAGCCGTGGGGCCCTCTACGAGCAGTACTTC
TRBV21-1,-,TRBJ2-2,-,CASSKEVRGGPDTGELFF,TGTGCCAGCAGCAAAGAGGTGAGGGGGGGGCCGGACACCGGGGAGCTGTTTTTT
TRBV4-2,-,TRBJ2-7,-,CASSQPGNEQYF,TGTGCCAGCAGCCAACCGGGGAACGAGCAGTACTTC
TRBV7-9,TRBD1,TRBJ1-2,-,CASSPGRQGDTF,TGTGCCAGCAGCCCGGGGCGACAGGGGGACACCTTC
TRBV6-6,-,TRBJ2-2,-,CASSYSSDTGELFF,TGTGCCAGCAGTTACTCCAGCGACACCGGGGAGCTGTTTTTT
TRBV6-5,-,TRBJ2-3,-,CASSYVPSTDTQYF,TGTGCCAGCAGTTACGTCCCTTCCACAGATACGCAGTATTTT
TRBV7-9,-,TRBJ1-1,-,CASSLAVGGTEAFF,TGTGCCAGCAGCTTAGCCGTGGGAGGGACTGAAGCTTTCTTT
TRBV6-5,TRBD1,TRBJ1-5,-,CASRTGSLNQPQHF,TGTGCCAGCCGGACAGGGTCTCTCAATCAGCCCCAGCATTTT
TRBV25-1,TRBD2,TRBJ2-1,once,CASSETSGPYNEQFF,TGTGCCAGCAGTGAAACTAGCGGGCCTTACAATGAGCAGTTCTTC
TRBV25-1,-,TRBJ1-6,-,CASSERPAPGSPLHF,TGTGCCAGCAGTGAAAGGCCAGCTCCGGGTTCACCCCTCCACTTT
TRBV6-6,TRBD1,TRBJ2-4,-,CASSYRQGLSKNIQYF,TGTGCCAGCAGTTACAGACAGGGGTTGTCCAAAAACATTCAGTACTTC
TRBV6-5,-,TRBJ1-6,-,CASSYGKDSTPLHF,TGTGCCAGCAGTTACGGGAAGGACTCGACACCCCTCCACTTT
TRBV6-1,TRBD2,TRBJ2-1,-,CASSELAGGYNEQFF,TGTGCCAGCAGTGAATTAGCGGGAGGGTACAATGAGCAGTTCTTC
TRBV15,-,TRBJ1-2,-,CATSRGGGGNYGYTF,TGTGCCACCAGCAGAGGGGGAGGAGGGAACTATGGCTACACCTTC
TRBV6-1,TRBD2,TRBJ2-1,-,CASSDSGGAYNEQFF,TGTGCCAGCAGTGACAGCGGGGGGGCCTACAATGAGCAGTTCTTC
TRBV7-9,TRBD2,TRBJ2-2,-,CASSPTSGGGTGELFF,TGTGCCAGCAGCCCGACTAGCGGGGGAGGTACCGGGGAGCTGTTTTTT
TRBV28,TRBD1,TRBJ1-1,-,CASSLGTDREAFF,TGTGCCAGCAGTTTAGGAACGGACAGGGAAGCTTTCTTT